This T cell receptor beta chain stems from a study of siplizumab effects on memory and regulatory T cells. Clones were read by immunoSEQ multiplex PCR, and TCRdb kept only the in-frame ones, dropping some. The sample gives 85,000 to 90,000 clones, about nine tenths of which show up once; 15% is in the top ten. Germline CDR1 and CDR2: SGHTA and FQGNSA. V was trimmed by 2 bases and J by 4 bases, leaving 12 bases between them. The CDR3 sequence is 14 residues long. Sequencing was done on a sample of CD4+ T cells sorted from blood. The chain has TRBV7-2 and TRBJ2-7; TRBD2 is a possible D gene (6 bases). This clonotype originated in a human donor in good health. CDR3 DNA sequence: TGTGCCAGCAGCTTAACGCGGGATAGGTACGAGCAGTACTTC. This gives the protein CASSLTRDRYEQYF.